The 5 T cell receptor beta chains presented below share a single source sample, sequenced in a study of T-cell reconstitution after alpha-beta-depleted transplantation in children. A library of TCRbeta sequences, prepared with unique molecular identifiers, was generated. TCRdb re-called the PCR reads with MiXCR, one entry per CDR3 protein. The data contain 95,000 to 150,000 distinct CDR3 sequences, 20% to 25% of them singletons. Here the sequenced sample was PBMCs, mostly from graft donor cells, taken 180 days after TCRalphabeta/CD19-depleted stem cell transplant. These TCRs come from a male patient between 2 and 9 years old who had a stem cell transplant for chronic granulomatous disease, so the T cells may come from the graft donor.

The rearrangement joins TRBV27 to TRBJ2-7; maybe TRBD2 (6 bases). CDR3 length equals 16 residues. The germline V gene has CDR1 MNHEY and CDR2 SMNVEV (reference sequence). V dropped 5 bases and J dropped 2 bases, with 19 bases sitting between them. This chain's CDR3 is CASSRTGTPAPYEQYF. The CDR3 DNA follows: TGTGCCAGCAGTCGTACCGGGACTCCCGCACCCTACGAGCAGTACTTC.

This clonotype was seen repeatedly, ten times or more. V usage is TRBV5-1 and J usage is TRBJ2-7, with D possibly being TRBD1 (6 bases). CDR1 and CDR2 (germline): SGHRS, YFSETQ. The ends were cut back, 1 base at V and 2 bases at J, with 10 bases in the middle. This CDR3 contains 14 residues. The CDR3 loop is CASSLPGHPYEQYF. The CDR3 DNA sequence: TGCGCCAGCAGCTTGCCGGGACACCCCTACGAGCAGTACTTC.

In its sample, this clonotype was seen a few times. The chain carries TRBV29-1 and TRBJ1-2; 7 bases are a match to TRBD1. Trimming removed 3 bases from V and 4 bases from J; junction bases left unmatched: 8. The V gene's germline CDR1 is SQVTM and CDR2 ANQGSEA. The CDR3 covers 14 residues. The CDR3 spells CSVDSNRGSYGYTF. CDR3 nucleotide sequence: TGCAGCGTTGATTCTAACAGGGGAAGCTATGGCTACACCTTC.

This clonotype showed up many times. The gene calls are TRBV5-6 and TRBJ2-1, with 12 bases matching TRBD2. Germline V gives CDR1 SGHDT, CDR2 YYEEEE. V gave up 2 bases and J gave up 9 bases; unmatched junction bases: 9. This CDR3 has 16 amino acids. The CDR3 here is CASSFTTSGRSREQFF. DNA for the CDR3: TGTGCCAGCAGCTTTACCACTAGCGGGAGGTCCCGTGAGCAGTTCTTC. The variable domain in full, completed from reference TRBV5-6 and TRBJ2-1, reads DAGVTQSPTHLIKTRGQQVTLRCSPKSGHDTVSWYQQALGQGPQFIFQYYEEEERQRGNFPDRFSGHQFPNYSSELNVNALLLGDSALYLCASSFTTSGRSREQFFGPGTRLTVL.

This clonotype was detected a few times. The chain recombines TRBV20-1 with TRBJ2-2; the match to TRBD1 covers 7 bases. V was clipped by 4 bases and J by 0 bases; unmatched bases: 2. This CDR3 is built from 14 residues. Germline CDR1 reads DFQATT; CDR2 reads SNEGSKA (reference sequence). The CDR3 region has the DNA TGCAGTGCTACAGACAGGGCGAACACCGGGGAGCTGTTTTTT. Translated: CSATDRANTGELFF.